The 4 T cell receptor beta chains reported below all come from one sample, sequenced in a study of PD-1 blockade in classical Hodgkin lymphoma. Time point: cycle 4 day 1 (C4D1), after five to seven weeks of nivolumab. Patients all relapsed after autologous stem cell transplantation, and there was variation in brentuximab vedotin exposure. Here immunoSEQ multiplex PCR was the method, and the copy in TCRdb shows in-frame clones only, minus some. There are fewer than 50,000 clones in the sample; about 77% occur only once, and more than 35% lies in the top ten. Sequencing was performed on peripheral blood mononuclear cells (PBMCs), taken before the fourth cycle of nivolumab. Source of these receptors: a human donor with classical Hodgkin lymphoma.

CDR3 region: CASSAAPQVNTEAFF. The CDR3 bases are TGTGCCAGCAGCGCGGCACCCCAGGTTAACACTGAAGCTTTCTTT. The chain uses TRBV7-7 and TRBJ1-1; D is unclear. V was trimmed by 5 bases and J by 2 bases, leaving 15 bases between them. Germline CDR1 reads SSHAT; CDR2 reads FNYEAQ (reference sequence). CDR3 length: 15 amino acids.

This chain connects TRBV11-2 to TRBJ1-2; D may be TRBD1 (5 bases). This CDR3 comprises 17 residues. The ends were cut back, 4 bases at V and 3 bases at J, with 21 bases in the middle. CDR1 and CDR2 from the germline V gene are SGHAT and FQNNGV. This CDR3 is CASSSEGMGRGYYGYTF. The CDR3 DNA is TGTGCCAGCAGCTCGGAGGGTATGGGACGGGGGTACTATGGCTACACCTTC. The variable domain in full, with the rest retrieved from reference TRBV11-2 and TRBJ1-2, is EAGVAQSPRYKIIEKRQSVAFWCNPISGHATLYWYQQILGQGPKLLIQFQNNGVVDDSQLPKDRFSAERLKGVDSTLKIQPAKLEDSAVYLCASSSEGMGRGYYGYTFGSGTRLTVV.

The V and J genes are TRBV7-2 and TRBJ2-7, with D perhaps TRBD2 (5 bases). CDR3 length: 13 amino acids. Trimming cost V 0 bases and J 3 bases, with 6 bases left between them. From germline, CDR1 is SGHTA and CDR2 FQGNSA. The CDR3: CASSLADYYEQYF. In DNA form, the CDR3 reads TGTGCCAGCAGCTTAGCTGACTACTACGAGCAGTACTTC. Complete variable domain (other parts from reference TRBV7-2 and TRBJ2-7): GAGVSQSPSNKVTEKGKDVELRCDPISGHTALYWYRQSLGQGLEFLIYFQGNSAPDKSGLPSDRFSAERTGGSVSTLTIQRTQQEDSAVYLCASSLADYYEQYFGPGTRLTVT.

The V call is TRBV5-6, the J call TRBJ2-1; D gene unclear. The V gene's germline CDR1 is SGHDT and CDR2 YYEEEE. This CDR3 region has 12 residues. V lost 4 bases and J 5 bases, leaving 7 bases between the germline ends. DNA for the CDR3: TGTGCCAGCAGCGGGTGGGACAATGAGCAGTTCTTC. This sequence encodes CASSGWDNEQFF.